A single sample gave rise to the 18 T cell receptor beta chains below, sequenced in a study of control samples from healthy donors and cancer patients. TCRdb's table, derived via immunoSEQ multiplex PCR, lists solely in-frame clones and lacks some. The table shows around 100,000 clones, with about 90% occurring only once. What was sequenced was blood. Every receptor here comes from a woman aged 18-29 years in good health.

This chain's CDR3 is CASSTQLAGGLTDTQYF. CDR3 coding DNA: TGCGCCAGCAGCACACAACTAGCGGGAGGTCTCACAGATACGCAGTATTTT. The rearrangement joins TRBV5-1 to TRBJ2-3; 12 nucleotides line up with TRBD2. From germline, CDR1 is SGHRS and CDR2 YFSETQ. This CDR3 has 17 amino acids. Trimming at V came to 4 bases and at J to 2 bases, leaving 8 bases not matched to a gene. The complete variable domain, with remaining parts taken from reference TRBV5-1 and TRBJ2-3, reads KAGVTQTPRYLIKTRGQQVTLSCSPISGHRSVSWYQQTPGQGLQFLFEYFSETQRNKGNFPGRFSGRQFSNSRSEMNVSTLELGDSALYLCASSTQLAGGLTDTQYFGPGTRLTVL.

J is TRBJ1-1 and V is TRBV11-2; D not resolved. Germline CDR1 and CDR2: SGHAT and FQNNGV. This CDR3 is 12 amino acids long. V was trimmed by 2 bases and J by 6 bases, leaving 7 bases between them. In DNA, the CDR3 is TGTGCCAGCAGCTTAATGGGCCCTGAAGCTTTCTTT. Translated: CASSLMGPEAFF.

J is TRBJ2-1 and V is TRBV29-1; TRBD1 might be the D (6 bases). Trimming left V 2 bases short and J 12 bases short, with 11 bases between. The CDR3 spans 11 residues. Germline V gene data show CDR1 as SQVTM and CDR2 as ANQGSEA. CDR3 bases: TGCAGCGTTGAATGGGGCAGGGGGCAGTTCTTC. Amino acids: CSVEWGRGQFF.

The chain employs TRBV28 and TRBJ1-6; possibly TRBD1 for D (5 bases). The CDR3 length is 17 residues. Germline values: CDR1 MDHEN, CDR2 SYDVKM. Trimming left V 5 bases short and J 2 bases short, with 16 bases between. CDR3 bases: TGTGCCAGCAGTGAAAGCTTAGGGGACGCCTATAATTCACCCCTCCACTTT. This sequence encodes CASSESLGDAYNSPLHF.

In nucleotides, the CDR3 is TGTGCCAGCAGTTTACAGGGGGCCCATCCTGAAGCTTTCTTT. It is translated as CASSLQGAHPEAFF. This chain joins TRBV27 and TRBJ1-1; TRBD1 aligns across 8 bases. V trimming: 2 bases; J trimming: 6 bases; junction bases outside the gene matches: 5. Germline assignment: CDR1 MNHEY and CDR2 SMNVEV (reference sequence). The CDR3 has 14 amino acids.

V gene TRBV15 combines with J gene TRBJ2-5; perhaps TRBD1 as D (5 bases). Germline assignment: CDR1 LNHNV and CDR2 YYDKDF (reference sequence). The CDR3 extends over 14 amino acids. Between the trimmed V and J ends, which lost 1 base and 0 bases, there was a span of 6 bases. CDR3 amino acids: CATSRGTNQETQYF. The CDR3 DNA sequence: TGTGCCACCAGCAGAGGGACAAACCAAGAGACCCAGTACTTC.

V gene TRBV24-1 combines with J gene TRBJ1-5; no definite D call. This CDR3 is 12 amino acids long. CDR1 and CDR2 (germline): KGHDR, SFDVKD. V was clipped by 3 bases and J by 4 bases, with 3 bases between them. CDR3 in DNA: TGTGCCACCAGTGATCAAAATCAGCCCCAGCATTTT. Translated: CATSDQNQPQHF.

V and J are TRBV11-3 and TRBJ2-5; 7 bases match TRBD2. The CDR3 has 17 amino acids. Germline V CDR1 and CDR2: SGHNT, YENEEA. V gave up 3 bases and J gave up 0 bases; unmatched junction bases: 10. The CDR3 protein is CASSFRSSGANQETQYF. The CDR3 nucleotides read TGTGCCAGCAGCTTCCGTTCTAGCGGCGCCAACCAAGAGACCCAGTACTTC. Filled out from reference TRBV11-3 and TRBJ2-5, the complete variable domain reads EAGVVQSPRYKIIEKKQPVAFWCNPISGHNTLYWYLQNLGQGPELLIRYENEEAVDDSQLPKDRFSAERLKGVDSTLKIQPAELGDSAVYLCASSFRSSGANQETQYFGPGTRLLVL.

This sequence joins TRBV4-3 and TRBJ1-5; D remains ambiguous. The CDR3 is 15 amino acids. Germline V gives CDR1 LGHNA, CDR2 YSLEER. Trimming removed 4 bases at V and 0 bases at J, with 10 bases between. This CDR3 reads CASSRDAYSNQPQHF. The CDR3 nucleotides read TGCGCCAGCAGCCGTGATGCCTATAGCAATCAGCCCCAGCATTTT.

The gene calls are TRBV19 and TRBJ1-4; D unresolved. Per the germline V gene, CDR1 is LNHDA and CDR2 is SQIVND (reference sequence). V was pared by 5 bases and J by 0 bases, with 16 bases between. The CDR3 is 17 residues long. The CDR3 nucleotides are TGTGCCAGTAGTTATTATGGGGTCCCCGCAACTAATGAAAAACTGTTTTTT. Translated: CASSYYGVPATNEKLFF.

The chain combines TRBV19 with TRBJ2-3; 14 bases agree with TRBD2. V shed 2 bases, J shed 5 bases, and the junction held 6 bases outside the gene matches. Germline lookup yields CDR1 LNHDA and CDR2 SQIVND (reference sequence). The CDR3 length is 17 residues. The CDR3 nucleotides read TGTGCCAGTAGTATAAGTTTAGGACTAGCGGGAGGAGATACGCAGTATTTT. Protein product: CASSISLGLAGGDTQYF. Looking up the rest from reference TRBV19 and TRBJ2-3 gives the full variable domain: DGGITQSPKYLFRKEGQNVTLSCEQNLNHDAMYWYRQDPGQGLRLIYYSQIVNDFQKGDIAEGYSVSREKKESFPLTVTSAQKNPTAFYLCASSISLGLAGGDTQYFGPGTRLTVL.

This clone has a single count. This chain links TRBV19 with TRBJ2-7; maybe TRBD2 (5 bases). The germline V gene encodes CDR1 LNHDA and CDR2 SQIVND (reference sequence). CDR3 size: 14 residues. V shed 3 bases and J shed 0 bases, with 9 bases lying between them. CDR3 in amino acids: CASSIQGSSYEQYF. CDR3 in DNA: TGTGCCAGTAGTATTCAAGGGAGCTCCTACGAGCAGTACTTC.

The chain has TRBV5-1 and TRBJ2-7; no reliable D call. This CDR3 is 13 amino acids long. With 2 bases removed from V and 2 bases from J, the gap between germline ends came to 8 bases. In germline, CDR1 is SGHRS, CDR2 YFSETQ. CDR3 in amino acids: CASSLEPTYEQYF. In DNA form, the CDR3 reads TGCGCCAGCAGCTTAGAGCCTACCTACGAGCAGTACTTC.

V and J are TRBV2 and TRBJ1-6, with 8 bases lining up with TRBD1. Germline trimming cut 7 bases from V and 11 bases from J; bases unmatched to any gene: 7. The length of the CDR3 is 13 residues. Germline V gene data show CDR1 as SNHLY and CDR2 as FYNNEI. The CDR3 nucleotides read TGTGCCAGCACCGAAGGGACAGGCACACCCCTCCACTTT. This codes for CASTEGTGTPLHF.

The genes are TRBV12-3 or TRBV12-4 and TRBJ1-2; no firm D call. The length of the CDR3 is 11 residues. The V gene lost 6 bases and the J gene lost 8 bases, with 10 bases spanning the gap. CDR3 in amino acids: CASRRGGGYTF. Here the CDR3 DNA reads TGTGCCAGCAGGAGAGGAGGAGGCTACACCTTC.

This clone was seen a single time. V and J are TRBV9 and TRBJ2-1; 7 bases are shared with TRBD2. Unmatched junction bases numbered 6, after V lost 0 bases and J lost 3 bases. Germline CDR1 reads SGDLS; CDR2 reads YYNGEE. The CDR3 loop spans 16 amino acids. The CDR3 loop reads CASSVGLADIYNEQFF. The DNA of the CDR3 is TGTGCCAGCAGCGTAGGGCTAGCGGACATCTACAATGAGCAGTTCTTC.

The chain uses TRBV3-1 (or the pseudogene TRBV3-2) and TRBJ1-3, with D perhaps TRBD1 (5 bases). Trimming took 9 bases from V and 4 from J, leaving 10 bases between them. Germline CDR1 is LGHDT and CDR2 is YNNKEL (reference sequence). The CDR3 covers 12 residues. DNA of the CDR3: TGTGCCAGTGGGGACGGAGGAAACACCATATATTTT. Protein: CASGDGGNTIYF.

This rearrangement joins TRBV6-5 to TRBJ2-7; D possibly corresponds to TRBD1 (6 bases). Germline V gene data show CDR1 as MNHEY and CDR2 as SVGAGI. Trimming shortened V by 5 bases and J by 0 bases, and 14 bases separated the two germline ends. The CDR3 loop spans 15 amino acids. CDR3 amino acids: CASSPLDSSSYEQYF. The CDR3 coding sequence is TGTGCCAGCAGTCCATTGGACAGCAGCTCCTACGAGCAGTACTTC.